The clone carrying this T cell receptor (beta chain) was picked up a small number of times. The authors' processing: From reference gene primer amplification, estimates of nucleated cell counts were derived. TCRdb keeps only in-frame clones here, not all; method: immunoSEQ multiplex PCR. The V and J calls and clone size come from that table; D and trimming were worked out from the DNA. The table records roughly 220,000 clones, roughly nine tenths of them present only once. Seattle researchers signed up patients amid active infection and tracked them longitudinally. This sample was taken from a study of blood T cell repertoires in COVID-19. Study as a whole: Acute and convalescent COVID-19 specimens originated in the United States, Italy and Spain. T cells, B-cell-depleted T cells, or PBMCs supplied cDNA or gDNA.

CDR1 is SGHRS, CDR2 YFSETQ, per germline. V dropped 3 bases and J dropped 10 bases, with 19 bases sitting between them. The CDR3 covers 14 residues. The TCR comes from a woman aged 45 to 65 with COVID-19, enrolled during active disease. The sequenced sample was peripheral blood. The gene calls are TRBV5-1 and TRBJ1-2, with D tentatively TRBD1 (5 bases). The CDR3 reads CASSSEVSGVDYTF. The CDR3 DNA is TGCGCCAGCAGCTCGGAGGTATCGGGGGTGGACTACACCTTC.